Shown below are 4 T cell receptor beta chains from a single sample sequenced in a study of post-analysis software for immune sequencing data. Overall study findings and caveats: Patients carried a handful of TRBV segments more frequently than controls did, and TRBV5-6, TRBV5-1 and TRBV20-1 were among them.

No cognate antigen is known for these TCRs. Prepared TCR beta cDNA libraries contained unique molecular identifiers. TCRdb redid the calling of the PCR reads with MiXCR, one entry per CDR3 protein. The table lists hundreds of thousands of distinct CDR3 sequences, just under 30% of them singletons. The sample consisted of blood. The source is a girl between 5 and 17 years old with multiple sclerosis.

Note on this clonotype: This may be a read error: a much more frequent sequence differs by one nucleotide. The V call is TRBV6-5, the J call TRBJ2-5; D may be TRBD1 or TRBD2 (5 bases each). CDR1 is MNHEY, CDR2 SVGAGI, per germline. The CDR3 contains 17 residues. V lost 1 base and J lost 4, with 19 bases in between. The CDR3 protein is CASSYLFRRGVIETQYF. The CDR3 DNA reads as TGTGCCAGCAGTTACTTATTTAGAAGAGGGGTGATAGAGACCCAGTACTTC.

This clonotype was counted between two and nine times. This rearrangement joins TRBV5-5 to TRBJ2-7; D is unresolved. This CDR3 has 14 residues. The V gene lost 1 base and the J gene lost 3 bases, with 11 bases spanning the gap. In germline, CDR1 is SGHKS, CDR2 YYEKEE (reference sequence). The CDR3 sequence is CASSLFVSGYEQYF. The CDR3 DNA follows: TGTGCCAGCAGCTTGTTTGTATCAGGCTACGAGCAGTACTTC.

This clonotype was seen more than once but under ten times. The rearrangement uses TRBV7-9 and TRBJ1-5; unclear D gene. V was cut by 7 bases and J by 0 bases, with 13 bases left in between. The CDR3 totals 15 residues. Germline V CDR1 and CDR2: SEHNR, FQNEAQ (reference sequence). This chain's CDR3 is CASTPLGSSNQPQHF. The CDR3 DNA follows: TGTGCCAGCACCCCTCTGGGCAGTAGCAATCAGCCCCAGCATTTT.

This clonotype was detected only a few times. The rearrangement joins TRBV7-9 to TRBJ2-3, with D tentatively TRBD1 (6 bases). The CDR3 consists of 16 residues. Trimming removed 7 bases from V and 1 base from J, with 18 bases in between. Germline values: CDR1 SEHNR, CDR2 FQNEAQ (reference sequence). The CDR3 is CASIQSPGVGTDTQYF. The CDR3 nucleotides read TGTGCCAGCATCCAAAGTCCAGGGGTTGGCACAGATACGCAGTATTTT.